This T cell receptor (beta chain) was sequenced for a study of shared clonotypes between healthy human individuals. V was trimmed by 8 bases and J by 3 bases, leaving 13 bases between them. The CDR3 extends over 13 amino acids. The germline CDR1 and CDR2 sequences are ENHRY and SYGVKD. Sequencing used immunoSEQ multiplex PCR; TCRdb keeps in-frame clones, though not all of them. The data contain over 950,000 clones, 77% of them singletons. The TCR originated in a man aged 18 to 30 in good health. Some clones in this sample may be carry-over from other donors' samples. The chain uses TRBV10-3 and TRBJ1-1, with no clear D. Sequenced material: memory CD4+ T cells from PBMCs. Subset specified: CD45RA-negative fraction. CDR3 sequence reads: CAIAPGPDTEAFF. The CDR3 region has the DNA TGTGCCATCGCGCCGGGTCCGGACACTGAAGCTTTCTTT.